This passage covers 6 T cell receptor beta chains from one sample sequenced in a study of cytomegalovirus exposure and HLA in healthy donors. Vbeta (60) and Jbeta (13) primers were used in the PCR. Sequenced by immunoSEQ multiplex PCR; TCRdb stores in-frame clones only, minus some. The sample includes approximately 200,000 clones, 70% to 80% seen only once; the top ten take under 4.5%. Sequences were obtained from PBMCs. Receptors originate from a woman aged 25 to 39 in good health and CMV-seropositive.

This chain uses TRBV29-1 with TRBJ1-4; TRBD1 might be the D (5 bases). CDR1 is SQVTM, CDR2 ANQGSEA, per germline. The CDR3 is 11 amino acids. The CDR3 reads CSARGEEKLFF. In nucleotides, the CDR3 is TGCAGTGCTCGGGGGGAAGAAAAACTGTTTTTT.

The chain combines TRBV6-5 with TRBJ2-1, with 11 bases aligning to TRBD1. The germline gives CDR1 MNHEY, CDR2 SVGAGI. This CDR3 has 15 amino acids. V trimming: 5 bases; J trimming: 5 bases; junction bases outside the gene matches: 5. The CDR3 loop reads CASSPGQGVHNEQFF. For the CDR3, the DNA is TGTGCCAGCAGTCCGGGACAGGGGGTCCACAATGAGCAGTTCTTC.

V usage is TRBV5-4 and J usage is TRBJ2-1; 8 nucleotides line up with TRBD1. The CDR3 extends over 14 amino acids. The germline V gene has CDR1 SGHNT and CDR2 YYREEE (reference sequence). The trim removed 4 bases at V and 7 bases at J, leaving 7 bases unmatched. The CDR3 is CASSPGQGWNEQFF. The CDR3 DNA is TGTGCCAGCAGCCCCGGACAGGGATGGAATGAGCAGTTCTTC.

The rearrangement links TRBV28 to TRBJ1-1, with 7 bases fitting TRBD1. The CDR3 extends over 12 amino acids. V lost 11 bases and J lost 3; bases outside the gene matches: 6. Per germline, CDR1 MDHEN and CDR2 SYDVKM. CDR3 sequence reads: CALNTGDTEAFF. Written as DNA, the CDR3 is TGTGCCCTGAACACAGGGGACACTGAAGCTTTCTTT.

The chain employs TRBV14 and TRBJ2-1, with D hard to call. Germline CDR1 and CDR2: SGHDN and FVKESK. V gave up 0 bases and J gave up 3 bases, with 12 bases separating them. The CDR3 loop spans 16 amino acids. The CDR3 spells CASSQDGVVNYNEQFF. CDR3 nucleotide sequence: TGTGCCAGCAGCCAAGATGGAGTAGTTAACTACAATGAGCAGTTCTTC.

This clone occurred a few times. In DNA form, the CDR3 reads TGTGCCAGCAGTTGGGGTCGTGACAGCACTGAAGCTTTCTTT. Residues: CASSWGRDSTEAFF. This chain uses TRBV7-2 with TRBJ1-1; D is perhaps TRBD1 (5 bases). V lost 6 bases, J lost 4 bases, and 15 bases lay in between. Germline CDR1 reads SGHTA; CDR2 reads FQGNSA. This CDR3 contains 14 residues.